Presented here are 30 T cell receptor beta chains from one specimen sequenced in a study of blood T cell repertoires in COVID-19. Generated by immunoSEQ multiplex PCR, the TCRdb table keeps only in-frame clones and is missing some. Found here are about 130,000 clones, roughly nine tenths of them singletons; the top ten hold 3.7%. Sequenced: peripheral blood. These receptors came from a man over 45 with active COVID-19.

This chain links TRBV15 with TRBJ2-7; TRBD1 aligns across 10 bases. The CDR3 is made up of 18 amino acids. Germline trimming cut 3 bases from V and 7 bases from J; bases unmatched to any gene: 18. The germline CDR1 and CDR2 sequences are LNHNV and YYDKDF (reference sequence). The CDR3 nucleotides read TGTGCCACCAGCAGTAGGTCGTTCCTGTCGGGACAGGGGAAGGAGCAGTACTTC. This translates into CATSSRSFLSGQGKEQYF.

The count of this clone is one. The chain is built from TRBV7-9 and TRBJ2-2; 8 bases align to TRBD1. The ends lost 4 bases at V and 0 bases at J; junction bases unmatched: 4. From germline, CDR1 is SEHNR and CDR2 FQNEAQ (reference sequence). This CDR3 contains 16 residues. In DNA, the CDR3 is TGTGCCAGCAGCTATCCAGGGGGCACGAACACCGGGGAGCTGTTTTTT. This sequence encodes CASSYPGGTNTGELFF.

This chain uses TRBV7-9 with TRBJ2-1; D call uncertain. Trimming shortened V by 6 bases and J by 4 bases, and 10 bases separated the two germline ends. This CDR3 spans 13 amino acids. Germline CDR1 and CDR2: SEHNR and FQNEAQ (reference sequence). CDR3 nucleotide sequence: TGTGCCAGCAGGGAGCCGGAGTACAATGAGCAGTTCTTC. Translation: CASREPEYNEQFF. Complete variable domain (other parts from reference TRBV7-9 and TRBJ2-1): DTGVSQNPRHKITKRGQNVTFRCDPISEHNRLYWYRQTLGQGPEFLTYFQNEAQLEKSRLLSDRFSAERPKGSFSTLEIQRTEQGDSAMYLCASREPEYNEQFFGPGTRLTVL.

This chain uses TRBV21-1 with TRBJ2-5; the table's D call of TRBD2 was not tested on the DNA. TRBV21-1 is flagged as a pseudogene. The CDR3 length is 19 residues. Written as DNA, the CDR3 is TGTGCCAGCCCCAGAAGATATAGGGCGCTAGCGGGAGGAATGGAGACCCAGTACTTC. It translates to CASPRRYRALAGGMETQYF.

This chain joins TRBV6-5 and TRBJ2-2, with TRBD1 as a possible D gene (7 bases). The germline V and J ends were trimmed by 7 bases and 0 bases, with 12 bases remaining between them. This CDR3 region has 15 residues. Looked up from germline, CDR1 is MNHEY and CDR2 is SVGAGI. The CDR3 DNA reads TGTGCCAGCACCACAGGGGAGGCGAACACCGGGGAGCTGTTTTTT. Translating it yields CASTTGEANTGELFF.

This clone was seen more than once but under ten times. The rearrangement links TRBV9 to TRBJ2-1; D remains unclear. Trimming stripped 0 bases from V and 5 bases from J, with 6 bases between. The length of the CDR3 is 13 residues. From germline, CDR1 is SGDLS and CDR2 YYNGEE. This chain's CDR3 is CASSVALHNEQFF. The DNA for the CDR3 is TGTGCCAGCAGCGTAGCTCTCCACAATGAGCAGTTCTTC.

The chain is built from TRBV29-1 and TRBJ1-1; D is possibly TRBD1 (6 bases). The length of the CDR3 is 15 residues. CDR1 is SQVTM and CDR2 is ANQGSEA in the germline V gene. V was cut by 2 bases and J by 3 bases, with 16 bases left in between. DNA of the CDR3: TGCAGCGTTGAACTTACCACAGGGCGGGACACTGAAGCTTTCTTT. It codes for CSVELTTGRDTEAFF.

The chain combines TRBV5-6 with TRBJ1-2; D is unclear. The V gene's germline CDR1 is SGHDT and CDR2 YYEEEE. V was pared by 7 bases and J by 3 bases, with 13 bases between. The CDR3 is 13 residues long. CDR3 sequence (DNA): TGTGCCAGCCGCAGCGGCAACTACTATGGCTACACCTTC. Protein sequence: CASRSGNYYGYTF.

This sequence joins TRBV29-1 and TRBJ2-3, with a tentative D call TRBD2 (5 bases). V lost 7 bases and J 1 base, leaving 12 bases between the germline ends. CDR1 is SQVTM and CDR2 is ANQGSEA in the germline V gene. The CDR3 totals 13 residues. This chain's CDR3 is CSDRETGTDTQYF. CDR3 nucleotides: TGCAGCGATCGGGAAACTGGCACAGATACGCAGTATTTT.

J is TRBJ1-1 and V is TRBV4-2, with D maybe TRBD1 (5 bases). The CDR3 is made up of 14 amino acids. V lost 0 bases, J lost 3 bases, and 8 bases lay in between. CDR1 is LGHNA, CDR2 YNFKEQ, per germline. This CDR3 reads CASSQDPGYTEAFF. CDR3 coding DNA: TGTGCCAGCAGCCAAGATCCAGGGTACACTGAAGCTTTCTTT.

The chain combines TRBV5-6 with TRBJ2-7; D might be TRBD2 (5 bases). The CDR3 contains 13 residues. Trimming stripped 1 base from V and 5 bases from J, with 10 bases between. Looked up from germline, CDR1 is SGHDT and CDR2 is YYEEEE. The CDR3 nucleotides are TGTGCCAGCAGCTTGAGGCGGGCGAACGAGCAGTACGTC. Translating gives CASSLRRANEQYV.

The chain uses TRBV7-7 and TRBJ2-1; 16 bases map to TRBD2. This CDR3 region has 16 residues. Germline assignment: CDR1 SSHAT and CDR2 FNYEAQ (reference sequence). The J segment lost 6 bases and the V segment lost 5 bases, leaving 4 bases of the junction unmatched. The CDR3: CASSHGTSGGGNEQFF. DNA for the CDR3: TGTGCCAGCAGCCATGGGACTAGCGGGGGGGGCAATGAGCAGTTCTTC.

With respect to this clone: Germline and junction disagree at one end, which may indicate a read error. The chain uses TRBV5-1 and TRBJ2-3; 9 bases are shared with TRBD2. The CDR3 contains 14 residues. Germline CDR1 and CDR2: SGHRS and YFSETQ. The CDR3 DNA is TGCGCCAGCTCGGGGCGGGGGGGCACAAATACGCAGTATTTT. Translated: CASSGRGGTNTQYF.

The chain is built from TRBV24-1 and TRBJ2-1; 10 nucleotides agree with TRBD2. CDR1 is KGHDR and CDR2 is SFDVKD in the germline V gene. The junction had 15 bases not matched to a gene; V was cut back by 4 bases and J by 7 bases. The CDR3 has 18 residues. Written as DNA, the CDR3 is TGTGCCACCAGTGAGACGCCCCGAGCGGGGGGGCGTATGAATGAGCAGTTCTTC. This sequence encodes CATSETPRAGGRMNEQFF.

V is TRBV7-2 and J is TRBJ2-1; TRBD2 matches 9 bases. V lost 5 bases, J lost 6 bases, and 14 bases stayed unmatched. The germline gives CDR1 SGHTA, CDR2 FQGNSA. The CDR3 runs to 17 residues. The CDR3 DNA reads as TGTGCCAGCAGCCCTCCCGGTTCTCGCGGGAGGGGCAATGAGCAGTTCTTC. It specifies CASSPPGSRGRGNEQFF.

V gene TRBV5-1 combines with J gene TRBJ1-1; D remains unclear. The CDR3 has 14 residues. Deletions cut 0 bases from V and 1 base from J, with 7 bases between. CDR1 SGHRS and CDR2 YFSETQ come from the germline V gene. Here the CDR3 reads CASSLAYTNTEAFF. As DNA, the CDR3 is TGCGCCAGCAGCTTGGCCTATACGAACACTGAAGCTTTCTTT.

CDR3 residues: CASSLGVGTYNEQFF. The CDR3 region has the DNA TGTGCCAGCAGCTTGGGGGTAGGGACATACAATGAGCAGTTCTTC. The V and J genes are TRBV5-4 and TRBJ2-1, with D possibly TRBD1 on 6 matching bases. The CDR3 contains 15 residues. Germline CDR1 reads SGHNT; CDR2 reads YYREEE (reference sequence). Trimming shortened V by 0 bases and J by 4 bases, and 11 bases separated the two germline ends. The variable domain in full, completed from reference TRBV5-4 and TRBJ2-1, reads ETGVTQSPTHLIKTRGQQVTLRCSSQSGHNTVSWYQQALGQGPQFIFQYYREEENGRGNFPPRFSGLQFPNYSSELNVNALELDDSALYLCASSLGVGTYNEQFFGPGTRLTVL.

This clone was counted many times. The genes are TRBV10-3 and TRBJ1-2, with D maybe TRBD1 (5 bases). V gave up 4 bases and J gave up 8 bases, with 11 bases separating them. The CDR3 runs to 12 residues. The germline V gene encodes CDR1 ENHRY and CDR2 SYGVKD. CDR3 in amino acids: CAISVPRGGYTF. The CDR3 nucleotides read TGTGCCATCAGTGTGCCCCGGGGGGGCTACACCTTC.

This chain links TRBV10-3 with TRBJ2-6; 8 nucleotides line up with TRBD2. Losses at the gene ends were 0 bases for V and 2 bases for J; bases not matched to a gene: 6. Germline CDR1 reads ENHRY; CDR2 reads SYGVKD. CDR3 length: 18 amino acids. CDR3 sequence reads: CAISESAPGGAGANVLTF. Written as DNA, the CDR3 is TGTGCCATCAGTGAGTCGGCCCCGGGAGGGGCTGGGGCCAACGTCCTGACTTTC.

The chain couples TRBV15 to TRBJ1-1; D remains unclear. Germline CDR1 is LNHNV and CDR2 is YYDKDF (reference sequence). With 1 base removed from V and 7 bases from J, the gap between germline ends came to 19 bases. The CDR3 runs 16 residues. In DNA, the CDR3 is TGTGCCACCAGCAGAGGCCCCACGGACGGGAAGAATGAAGCTTTCTTT. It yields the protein CATSRGPTDGKNEAFF.

The CDR3 coding sequence is TGTGCCAGCAGTCCGACGCTAGGGAGTGGGTATGATACGCAGTATTTT. It is translated as CASSPTLGSGYDTQYF. The rearrangement joins TRBV6-2 or TRBV6-3 to TRBJ2-3; the D gene is possibly TRBD2 (5 bases). Deletions cut 5 bases from V and 6 bases from J, with 21 bases between. Germline lookup yields CDR1 MNHEY and CDR2 SVGEGT. This CDR3 has 16 amino acids.

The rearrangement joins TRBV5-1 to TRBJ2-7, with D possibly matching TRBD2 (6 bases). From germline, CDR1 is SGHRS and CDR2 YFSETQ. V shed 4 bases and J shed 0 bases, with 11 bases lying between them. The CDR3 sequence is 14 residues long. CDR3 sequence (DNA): TGCGCCAGCAGCCCGGGACTGAACTCCTACGAGCAGTACGTC. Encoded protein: CASSPGLNSYEQYV.

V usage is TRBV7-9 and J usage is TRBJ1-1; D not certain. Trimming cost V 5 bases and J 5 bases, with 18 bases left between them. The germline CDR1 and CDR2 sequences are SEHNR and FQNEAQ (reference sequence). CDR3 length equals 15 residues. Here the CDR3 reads CASSGTRERRTEAFF. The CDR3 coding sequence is TGTGCCAGCAGCGGCACAAGGGAGAGGAGGACTGAAGCTTTCTTT.

The CDR3 spells CASSEIDRGMNTEAFF. The DNA for the CDR3 is TGTGCCAGCAGCGAAATAGACAGGGGCATGAACACTGAAGCTTTCTTT. The genes are TRBV9 and TRBJ1-1; 8 positions agree with TRBD1. CDR1 is SGDLS and CDR2 is YYNGEE in the germline V gene. This CDR3 has 16 residues. The V gene end was trimmed by 3 bases and the J gene end by 0 bases; junction bases not matched to a gene: 7.

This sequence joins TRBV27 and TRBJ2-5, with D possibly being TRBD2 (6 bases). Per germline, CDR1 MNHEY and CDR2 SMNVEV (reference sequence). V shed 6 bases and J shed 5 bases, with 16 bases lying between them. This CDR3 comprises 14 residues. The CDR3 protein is CASSHQPRGETQYF. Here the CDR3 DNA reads TGTGCCAGCAGCCACCAGCCCCGGGGGGAGACCCAGTACTTC.

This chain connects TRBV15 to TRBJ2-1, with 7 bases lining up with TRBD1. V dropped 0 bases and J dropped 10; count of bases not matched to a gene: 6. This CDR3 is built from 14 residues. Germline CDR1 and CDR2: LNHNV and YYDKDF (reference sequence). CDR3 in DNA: TGTGCCACCAGCAGAGATTTGGAAGGGGGCGAGCAGTTCTTC. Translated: CATSRDLEGGEQFF.

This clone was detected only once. The CDR3 nucleotides are TGCGCCAGCAGTCAACGGGCCCGACAGGGGAGTGATGGCTACACCTTC. Its translation: CASSQRARQGSDGYTF. The chain uses TRBV4-1 and TRBJ1-2; 8 nucleotides agree with TRBD1. The CDR3 contains 16 residues. Germline loops: CDR1 MGHRA, CDR2 YSYEKL. The V gene end was trimmed by 6 bases and the J gene end by 6 bases; junction bases not matched to a gene: 15.

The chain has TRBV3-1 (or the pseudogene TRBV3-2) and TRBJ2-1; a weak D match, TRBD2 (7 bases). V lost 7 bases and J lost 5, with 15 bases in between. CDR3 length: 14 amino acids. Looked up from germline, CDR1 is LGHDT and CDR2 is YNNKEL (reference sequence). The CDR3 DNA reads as TGTGCCAGCAACGGGGGGACAAAGAACAATGAGCAGTTCTTC. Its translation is CASNGGTKNNEQFF.

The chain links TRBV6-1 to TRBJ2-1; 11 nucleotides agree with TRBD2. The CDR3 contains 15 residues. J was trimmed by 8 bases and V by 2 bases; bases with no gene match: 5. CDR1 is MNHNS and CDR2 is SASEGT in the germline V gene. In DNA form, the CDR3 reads TGTGCCAGCAGTGAACTCTCTAGCGGGAGGCATGAGCAGTTCTTC. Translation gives CASSELSSGRHEQFF.

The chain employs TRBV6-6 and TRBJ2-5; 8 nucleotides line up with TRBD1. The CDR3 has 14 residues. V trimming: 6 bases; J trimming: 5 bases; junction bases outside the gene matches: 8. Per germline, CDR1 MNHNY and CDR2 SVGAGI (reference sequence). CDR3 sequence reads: CASRTGGSLETQYF. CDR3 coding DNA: TGTGCCAGCAGAACAGGGGGGTCTCTGGAGACCCAGTACTTC.